This is a list of T cell receptor beta chains from one sample in a study of blood T cell repertoires in COVID-19. TCRdb's table, derived via immunoSEQ multiplex PCR, lists solely in-frame clones and lacks some. The sample lists under 130,000 clones; around 90% were seen once. The sequenced sample consisted of peripheral blood. These TCRs come from a man aged 45 to 65 in a cohort sampled during active COVID-19. The CDR3 runs from the conserved cysteine through the conserved F or W. D genes are given only for firm matches. Some rows have no size entry. The others give once, few or many, or a class for an expanded clone.

DNA | CDR3 | size | J | V | D
TGTGCCAGCAGTGAACTGTTCAGGGTGAACACCTTC | CASSELFRVNTF | NA | TRBJ1-2 | TRBV25-1 | NA
TGCAGCGTTGCCCCCGGGCAGGTAGGGGACTACGAGCAGTACTTC | CSVAPGQVGDYEQYF | NA | TRBJ2-7 | TRBV29-1 | NA
TGTGCCAGCAGTTTGGACAGGGGAAACACCATATATTTT | CASSLDRGNTIYF | NA | TRBJ1-3 | TRBV6-2/TRBV6-3 | TRBD1
TGTGCCAGTAGTGACCCCTGGATTGGGGGGGGGCCGGAGACCCAGTACTTC | CASSDPWIGGGPETQYF | NA | TRBJ2-5 | TRBV19 | NA
TGTGCCAGCAGCGATAGGGGGCCGGGAGAGACCCAGTACTTC | CASSDRGPGETQYF | NA | TRBJ2-5 | TRBV7-2 | TRBD1
TGTGCCAGCAGCCAGGAACAGGGGGGATATGGCTACACCTTC | CASSQEQGGYGYTF | few | TRBJ1-2 | TRBV3-1/TRBV3-2 | TRBD1
TGTGCCAGCAGGGCCCTGGGACTAGCGGGGACCTCTGGGGCCAACGTCCTGACTTTC | CASRALGLAGTSGANVLTF | NA | TRBJ2-6 | TRBV27 | TRBD2
TGTGCCAGCAAGGGTCCTAGCGGGGGAACCGGGGAGCTGTTTTTT | CASKGPSGGTGELFF | NA | TRBJ2-2 | TRBV6-5 | TRBD2
TGTGCCATCGGGGGGGGCCGAGAGACCCAGTACTTC | CAIGGGRETQYF | NA | TRBJ2-5 | TRBV6-5 | TRBD2
TGTGCCATCGGAAGGGACAGGGAAGCTTTCTTT | CAIGRDREAFF | NA | TRBJ1-1 | TRBV10-3 | TRBD1
TGTGCCAGCGAAAACGACAGGGCCTACGAGCAGTACTTC | CASENDRAYEQYF | NA | TRBJ2-7 | TRBV28 | TRBD1
TGTGCCAGCAGCTTATCGGGAGGACAGGGAAAATTCTCACCCCTCCACTTT | CASSLSGGQGKFSPLHF | NA | TRBJ1-6 | TRBV7-9 | TRBD1
TGTGCCAGCAGTCTCAAGACCGGCGGCGGGACTGAAGCTTTCTTT | CASSLKTGGGTEAFF | NA | TRBJ1-1 | TRBV6-5 | NA
TGTGCCAGCAGCCAAGGAGCGACGGGGTCTGGAAACACCATATATTTT | CASSQGATGSGNTIYF | NA | TRBJ1-3 | TRBV4-2 | NA
TGTGCCAGCAGGAAGACAGACACAGATACGCAGTATTTT | CASRKTDTDTQYF | NA | TRBJ2-3 | TRBV6-5 | NA
TGTGCCAGCAGGCCGGACAGGGGCTACCAGTACGGCTACACCTTC | CASRPDRGYQYGYTF | NA | TRBJ1-2 | TRBV6-5 | TRBD1
TGTGCCAGCAGCCATCCGGGACTAGCGGGAGGGGTATCCTACAATGAGCAGTTCTTC | CASSHPGLAGGVSYNEQFF | NA | TRBJ2-1 | TRBV14 | TRBD2
TGTGCCAGCAGCGTAGGGACTCTCACAGATACGCAGTATTTT | CASSVGTLTDTQYF | NA | TRBJ2-3 | TRBV9 | NA
TGTGCTAGCAGCCCCGGACAGGGGGAAGAGACCCAGTACTTC | CASSPGQGEETQYF | NA | TRBJ2-5 | TRBV7-7 | TRBD1
TGTGCCAGTAGTGCTCGACAGGGGGCTGAAGCTTTCTTT | CASSARQGAEAFF | once | TRBJ1-1 | TRBV19 | TRBD1
TGTGCCAGCAGCGACCCAGCGGGGGGGAGCACAGATACGCAGTATTTT | CASSDPAGGSTDTQYF | NA | TRBJ2-3 | TRBV5-6 | TRBD2
TGTGCCAGCAGCGGCCCTGGGGGGGGTGAAAAACTGTTTTTT | CASSGPGGGEKLFF | NA | TRBJ1-4 | TRBV9 | NA